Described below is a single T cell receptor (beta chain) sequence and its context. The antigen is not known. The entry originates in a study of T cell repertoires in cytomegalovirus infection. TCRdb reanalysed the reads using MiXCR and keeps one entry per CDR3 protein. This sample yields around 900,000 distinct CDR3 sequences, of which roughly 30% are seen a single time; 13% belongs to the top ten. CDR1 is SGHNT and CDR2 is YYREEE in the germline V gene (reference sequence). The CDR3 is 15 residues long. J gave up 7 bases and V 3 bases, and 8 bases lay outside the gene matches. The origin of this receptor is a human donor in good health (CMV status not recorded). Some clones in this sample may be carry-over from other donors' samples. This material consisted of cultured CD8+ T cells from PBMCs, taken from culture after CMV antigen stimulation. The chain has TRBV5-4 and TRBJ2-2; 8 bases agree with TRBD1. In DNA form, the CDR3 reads TGTGCCAGCAGCTCCTCAACAGGGGGGAACGGGGAGCTGTTTTTT. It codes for CASSSSTGGNGELFF.